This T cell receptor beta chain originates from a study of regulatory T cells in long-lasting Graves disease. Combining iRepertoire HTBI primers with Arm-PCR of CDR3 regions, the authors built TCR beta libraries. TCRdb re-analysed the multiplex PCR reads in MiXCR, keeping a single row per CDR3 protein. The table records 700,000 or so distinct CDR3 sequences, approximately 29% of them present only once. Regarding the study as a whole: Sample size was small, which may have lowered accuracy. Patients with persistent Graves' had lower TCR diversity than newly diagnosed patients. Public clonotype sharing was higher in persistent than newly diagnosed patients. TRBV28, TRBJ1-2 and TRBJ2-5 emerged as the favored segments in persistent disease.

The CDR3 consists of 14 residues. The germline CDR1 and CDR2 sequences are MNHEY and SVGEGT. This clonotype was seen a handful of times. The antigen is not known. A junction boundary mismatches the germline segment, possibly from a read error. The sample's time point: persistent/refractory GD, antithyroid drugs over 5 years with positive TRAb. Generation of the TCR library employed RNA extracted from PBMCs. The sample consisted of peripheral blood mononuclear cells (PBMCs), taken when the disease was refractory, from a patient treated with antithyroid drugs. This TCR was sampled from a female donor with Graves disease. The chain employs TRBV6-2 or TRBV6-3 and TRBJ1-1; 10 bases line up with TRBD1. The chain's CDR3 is CASSNSGQGLGAFF. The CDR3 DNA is TGTGCCAGCAGTAACTCGGGACAGGGGTTGGGAGCTTTCTTT.